This T cell receptor beta chain was profiled in a study of control samples from healthy donors and cancer patients. Profiled with immunoSEQ multiplex PCR; TCRdb holds only in-frame clones, not every one. The profile shows some 110,000 clones, 83% of them singletons. The CDR3 sequence is 13 residues long. Germline CDR1 reads MNHEY; CDR2 reads SVGAGI. Trimming stripped 2 bases from V and 4 bases from J, with 8 bases between. Sequencing was carried out using blood. The chain uses TRBV6-5 and TRBJ1-2; unclear D gene. The sequence derives from a woman aged 45 to 65 in good health. The CDR3 DNA is TGTGCCAGCAGTTACGGAGGGCGCTATGGCTACACCTTC. It yields the protein CASSYGGRYGYTF.